The following is a T cell receptor (beta chain) sequence with its context. Its specificity is not known. Unmatched junction bases numbered 10, after V lost 3 bases and J lost 11 bases. This CDR3 comprises 14 residues. Germline CDR1 is SGHVS and CDR2 is FQNEAQ. Investigators spread the genomic DNA of each subset evenly over several immunoSEQ plates. Every unsorted PBMC PCR replicate was loaded with 250 to 300 ng DNA, around 30,000 T cell genomes. Profiling relied on immunoSEQ multiplex PCR, and the TCRdb table lists in-frame clones only, not all of them. The table records about 460,000 clones, over 60% of them present only once. This sample was included in a study of shared clonotypes between healthy human individuals. The overall study: Samples came from two female and three male donors aged 18 to 49. General observations from the study: Tissue TCR repertoires likely differ from these blood-only repertoires.

The J gene is TRBJ2-5, the V gene TRBV7-8; 9 nucleotides match TRBD1. The specimen was PBMCs. The clonotype comes from a woman aged 40-49 years in good health. Some clones in this sample may be carry-over from other donors' samples. The DNA for the CDR3 is TGTGCCAGCAGCTTCTGGGACAGGGCTATTTCGCAGTACTTC. Its translation: CASSFWDRAISQYF.